Detailed here is one TCR beta chain. The antigen remains undetermined. Libraries of TCR beta came from quantitative 5'-RACE with molecular barcodes. TCRdb called the 5' RACE reads again in MiXCR, with one record for every CDR3 protein. The sample lists about 450,000 distinct CDR3 sequences; approximately 26% were seen once. The sample comes from a study of CD8 T cells in ankylosing spondylitis. Findings and limits, study-wide: There were earlier reports of some motif variants in reactive arthritis synovial fluid and blood. A TCR beta motif of about eight highly homologous variants appeared characteristic of ankylosing spondylitis blood. Peripheral blood samples showed relatively rare disease-linked clones, and these clones were CD8+. Clones tied to disease were said to be significantly enriched in matched ankylosing spondylitis synovial fluid.

This TCR was recovered from a male donor with ankylosing spondylitis. The source material was blood, either unsorted or a sorted T cell fraction (not recorded which).

The CDR3 loop is CASSQRGGGGYTEAFF. In DNA form, the CDR3 reads TGCGCCAGCAGCCAAAGAGGGGGCGGAGGGTACACTGAAGCTTTCTTT. The chain uses TRBV4-1 and TRBJ1-1; TRBD1 agrees at 7 bases. V lost 2 bases and J lost 3; bases outside the gene matches: 9. From germline, CDR1 is MGHRA and CDR2 YSYEKL. The CDR3 consists of 16 residues.